These T cell receptor beta chains were read from a single sample in a study of molecular identifiers for immune sequencing clone quantification. Each CDR3 protein gets one entry after TCRdb re-called the PCR reads with MiXCR. In the table there are some 320,000 distinct CDR3 sequences, roughly 23% of which are singletons. Sequenced material: naive CD8+ T cells from blood, with Jurkat cell RNA spiked in. The receptors here all came from a human donor in good health. Some libraries in this study had Jurkat cell RNA spiked in. The CDR3 runs from the conserved cysteine through the conserved F or W. D genes are given only for firm matches.

15,NA,TRBJ1-1,TRBV20-1,CSARDLQGLGTEAFF
11,NA,TRBJ2-3,TRBV27,CASSLYGTQYF
15,NA,TRBJ2-3,TRBV6-1,CASSVGQSSTDTQYF
14,TRBD1,TRBJ1-1,TRBV7-9,CASSGRTGRTEAFF
15,TRBD1,TRBJ2-3,TRBV7-6,CASSLGTGGLNTQYF
12,NA,TRBJ1-1,TRBV12-3/TRBV12-4,CASSRTGTEAFF
16,NA,TRBJ2-1,TRBV4-1,CASSQVGRAGYNEQFF
13,NA,TRBJ1-2,TRBV20-1,CSARALEPDGYTF
14,TRBD2,TRBJ2-1,TRBV7-2,CASGIPGLENEQFF
13,NA,TRBJ2-3,TRBV12-3/TRBV12-4,CASISDGTYTQYF
13,NA,TRBJ2-3,TRBV7-9,CASSPEGTDTQYF
13,NA,TRBJ2-7,TRBV6-2/TRBV6-3,CASSGAQAYEQYF
15,TRBD2,TRBJ2-3,TRBV2,CASSPTSGARDTQYF
18,NA,TRBJ2-3,TRBV12-3/TRBV12-4,CASSPGQGMMFKTDTQYF
14,NA,TRBJ1-1,TRBV5-8,CASSLLPLGTEAFF
15,NA,TRBJ2-2,TRBV7-9,CASSGSFYGTGELFF
16,NA,TRBJ2-2,TRBV27,CASSFVGVEGAGELFF
16,NA,TRBJ2-5,TRBV11-2,CASSSYPDSFQETQYF
16,TRBD1,TRBJ2-7,TRBV6-2/TRBV6-3,CASSYPGQGVSYEQYF
15,NA,TRBJ1-5,TRBV4-3,CARRPVLGANQPQHF
13,NA,TRBJ2-7,TRBV5-5,CASSPTDENEQYF
18,TRBD2,TRBJ2-3,TRBV28,CASSAPQSGTRVTDTQYF
15,TRBD2,TRBJ2-3,TRBV7-9,CASRAGLENTDTQYF
16,NA,TRBJ1-5,TRBV29-1,CSVERVVEHSNQPQHF
13,NA,TRBJ1-3,TRBV29-1,CSAWQGSGNTIYF
15,NA,TRBJ1-2,TRBV30,CAWSVFQLTNYGYTF
19,NA,TRBJ2-6,TRBV4-3,CASSQDPQGPPTGANVLTF
15,NA,TRBJ1-1,TRBV27,CASSLIRSMNTEAFF
15,TRBD2,TRBJ2-1,TRBV29-1,CSVEDWSSGDNEQFF
14,NA,TRBJ1-1,TRBV7-9,CASSPPQGTPEAFF
14,NA,TRBJ1-5,TRBV7-3,CASSGIPSNQPQHF
17,TRBD2,TRBJ2-3,TRBV19,CASKKRIAGSTTDTQYF
16,NA,TRBJ2-3,TRBV5-1,CASSLDRVPFADTQYF
14,TRBD1,TRBJ1-1,TRBV4-1,CASSSNRGVTEAFF
16,NA,TRBJ2-3,TRBV27,CASSLGGGPRSDTQYF
13,NA,TRBJ2-1,TRBV6-6,CASSYSNGNEQFF
20,TRBD2,TRBJ2-3,TRBV11-2,CASSRRPGLAGDTSTDTQYF
16,TRBD2,TRBJ2-3,TRBV4-2,CASSQEDGTTGDTQYF
13,NA,TRBJ2-1,TRBV30,CAWSLTGEGEQFF
16,TRBD1,TRBJ2-1,TRBV20-1,CSARDREGGPYNEQFF
12,NA,TRBJ2-1,TRBV11-2,CASSVGVNEQFF
13,NA,TRBJ1-1,TRBV9,CASSVIGEGEAFF
13,NA,TRBJ2-1,TRBV27,CASSLSSGNEQFF
17,TRBD1,TRBJ1-5,TRBV20-1,CSASAGQGAKGNQPQHF
14,TRBD2,TRBJ2-7,TRBV6-2/TRBV6-3,CASSPPGLDLEQYF
15,NA,TRBJ1-5,TRBV6-2/TRBV6-3,CASTPTGNSNQPQHF
15,NA,TRBJ1-6,TRBV3-1,CASSQAGYTNSPLHF
14,NA,TRBJ1-5,TRBV18,CASSPEGFEDTRTF
18,NA,TRBJ2-3,TRBV7-9,CASSFLSPDPYVADTQYF
12,NA,TRBJ2-5,TRBV6-5,CASSYNTEPQYF
14,NA,TRBJ1-2,TRBV7-9,CASSSPLVRAGYTF